The 10 T cell receptor beta chains below all came from one sample that was sequenced in a study of response to subunit inactivated influenza vaccine. From the RT-PCR reads, TCRdb called clonotypes with MiXCR, one entry per CDR3 protein. The table records fewer than 200,000 distinct CDR3 sequences, around a tenth of them present only once. The sequencing used non-naive T cells sorted from PBMCs, collected on the day of vaccination. These receptor sequences come from a middle-aged man who received an inactivated influenza vaccine.

V usage is TRBV10-2 and J usage is TRBJ2-2; TRBD1 is a possible D gene (6 bases). The CDR3 extends over 15 amino acids. CDR1 and CDR2 (germline): WSHSY, SAAADI. Between the trimmed V and J ends, which lost 5 bases and 2 bases, there was a span of 12 bases. The CDR3 sequence is CASSSYGTNTGELFF. The CDR3 DNA reads as TGCGCCAGCAGTTCCTACGGGACAAACACCGGGGAGCTGTTTTTT.

The table lists this clonotype with a few counts. CDR3 amino acids: CASSYGPIHNEQFF. CDR3 nucleotides: TGTGCCAGCAGTTACGGTCCGATCCACAATGAGCAGTTCTTC. The chain combines TRBV6-2 or TRBV6-3 with TRBJ2-1; no definite D call. V gave up 2 bases and J gave up 5 bases, with 10 bases separating them. The CDR3 extends over 14 amino acids. Germline V gene lookup returns CDR1 MNHEY and CDR2 SVGEGT.

The chain has TRBV19 and TRBJ1-2, with no clear D. Trimming took off 6 bases at V and 2 bases at J, with 7 bases between the two ends. This CDR3 comprises 12 residues. Germline loops: CDR1 LNHDA, CDR2 SQIVND (reference sequence). The CDR3 bases are TGTGCCAGTAGCAGCTACAACTATGGCTACACCTTC. Translated: CASSSYNYGYTF.

This clonotype came up many times. The V and J genes are TRBV4-3 and TRBJ2-3; D possibly corresponds to TRBD2 (5 bases). CDR1 is LGHNA and CDR2 is YSLEER in the germline V gene. This CDR3 has 14 residues. Trimming left V 11 bases short and J 2 bases short, with 17 bases between. CDR3 DNA: TGCGCCTCAAGTGGAGCAGGACTCACAGATACGCAGTATTTT. It specifies CASSGAGLTDTQYF.

The chain recombines TRBV5-5 with TRBJ2-3; 10 bases match TRBD2. The germline V gene encodes CDR1 SGHKS and CDR2 YYEKEE (reference sequence). CDR3 size: 16 residues. J was trimmed by 3 bases and V by 3 bases; bases with no gene match: 7. CDR3 bases: TGTGCCAGCAGCTCCAACTCACTAGCGGGGACAGATACGCAGTATTTT. Protein sequence: CASSSNSLAGTDTQYF.

This sequence joins TRBV6-1 and TRBJ1-6, with D unclear. With 7 bases removed from V and 7 bases from J, the gap between germline ends came to 11 bases. This CDR3 is built from 13 residues. CDR1 is MNHNS and CDR2 is SASEGT in the germline V gene. This chain's CDR3 is CASTETRNSPLHF. CDR3 nucleotides: TGTGCCAGCACCGAAACCAGGAATTCACCCCTCCACTTT.

The chain is built from TRBV27 and TRBJ2-2, with D possibly matching TRBD1 (5 bases). Trimming shortened V by 4 bases and J by 0 bases, and 18 bases separated the two germline ends. Germline CDR1 and CDR2: MNHEY and SMNVEV (reference sequence). This CDR3 spans 18 amino acids. CDR3 loop: CASSSRVDRFANTGELFF. The CDR3 DNA reads as TGTGCCAGCAGTTCCAGGGTAGACCGGTTCGCGAACACCGGGGAGCTGTTTTTT.

The CDR3 bases are TGTGCCAGCAGCTTGCTACCAGACCTGACTCGAGAGCAGTACTTC. Residues: CASSLLPDLTREQYF. The chain has TRBV5-5 and TRBJ2-7; D is unclear. The germline CDR1 and CDR2 sequences are SGHKS and YYEKEE (reference sequence). The V end was cut by 1 base, the J end by 7 bases, with 18 bases between. This CDR3 has 15 amino acids.

The chain employs TRBV28 and TRBJ1-1; no clear D gene. Germline V gene sequence: CDR1 MDHEN, CDR2 SYDVKM. V shed 8 bases and J shed 4 bases, with 23 bases lying between them. The CDR3 spans 16 residues. The CDR3 loop reads CASLPVVFRESTEAFF. The DNA for the CDR3 is TGTGCCAGCTTGCCCGTAGTTTTCCGGGAGAGCACTGAAGCTTTCTTT.

In its sample, this clonotype was seen many times. This chain joins TRBV5-1 and TRBJ2-7, with TRBD2 identical over 9 bases. The CDR3 loop spans 17 amino acids. V shed 0 bases and J 1 base; nucleotides not matched to a gene: 8. Germline V gene data show CDR1 as SGHRS and CDR2 as YFSETQ. CDR3 sequence reads: CASSLGSGSTFSYEQYF. The CDR3 coding sequence is TGCGCCAGCAGCTTGGGTAGCGGGAGTACTTTTTCCTACGAGCAGTACTTC.